These 9 T cell receptor beta chains share one sample of origin, sequenced in a study of blood T cell repertoires in COVID-19. Using immunoSEQ multiplex PCR, the repertoire was profiled, and TCRdb retains in-frame clones only, with some absent. The data hold 150,000 or so clones, with approximately 84% observed a single time. Sequenced material: peripheral blood. These TCRs come from a young man with active or convalescent COVID-19.

The chain recombines TRBV25-1 with TRBJ2-3; TRBD1 aligns across 8 bases. CDR1 MGHDK and CDR2 SYGVNS come from the germline V gene. This CDR3 region has 16 residues. Trimming cost V 5 bases and J 0 bases; bases outside gene matches: 7. CDR3 residues: CASSTRRDRSTDTQYF. In nucleotides, the CDR3 is TGTGCCAGCAGTACCCGCCGGGACAGGAGCACAGATACGCAGTATTTT.

V is TRBV6-6 and J is TRBJ2-1; TRBD2 aligns across 14 bases. J was trimmed by 8 bases and V by 2 bases; bases with no gene match: 5. The germline V gene has CDR1 MNHNY and CDR2 SVGAGI (reference sequence). This CDR3 is built from 16 residues. CDR3 bases: TGTGCCAGCAGTTACGGACTAGCGGGGGGAGGCCATGAGCAGTTCTTC. Translating gives CASSYGLAGGGHEQFF.

The V gene is TRBV6-5, the J gene TRBJ1-3; weak D call: TRBD1 (5 bases). Trimming cost V 6 bases and J 0 bases, with 9 bases left between them. The CDR3 has 14 amino acids. CDR1 is MNHEY and CDR2 is SVGAGI in the germline V gene. CDR3 residues: CASRGLGSGNTIYF. CDR3 sequence (DNA): TGTGCCAGCAGGGGACTCGGCTCTGGAAACACCATATATTTT.

The chain has TRBV10-1 and TRBJ2-1; 8 bases map to TRBD1. This CDR3 has 16 residues. Germline V lookup: CDR1 WNHNN, CDR2 SYGVQD (reference sequence). Trimming at V came to 6 bases and at J to 5 bases, leaving 12 bases not matched to a gene. The CDR3 spells CASSPRGRGHDNEQFF. The CDR3 DNA follows: TGCGCCAGCAGCCCCCGGGGCAGGGGGCACGACAATGAGCAGTTCTTC.

The chain couples TRBV3-1 (or the pseudogene TRBV3-2) to TRBJ1-4, with 7 positions matching TRBD1. V was clipped by 8 bases and J by 4 bases; unmatched bases: 4. Germline V CDR1 and CDR2: LGHDT, YNNKEL (reference sequence). This CDR3 region has 13 residues. CDR3 amino acids: CASGGQINEKLFF. CDR3 nucleotide sequence: TGTGCCAGCGGGGGACAGATTAATGAAAAACTGTTTTTT.

V and J are TRBV2 and TRBJ2-2, with 8 bases matching TRBD2. Per germline, CDR1 SNHLY and CDR2 FYNNEI. J gave up 6 bases and V 0 bases, and 9 bases lay outside the gene matches. This CDR3 region has 17 residues. The DNA for the CDR3 is TGTGCCAGCAGTGAAGCTTTTTATAGCGGGATTCCCGGGGAGCTGTTTTTT. It is translated as CASSEAFYSGIPGELFF.

This chain uses TRBV7-8 with TRBJ2-1, with TRBD2 matching 8 bases. Germline assignment: CDR1 SGHVS and CDR2 FQNEAQ. V was clipped by 4 bases and J by 6 bases; unmatched bases: 8. The CDR3 sequence is 15 residues long. The DNA of the CDR3 is TGTGCCAGCAGCTGGTGGGCGGGAGGAGGCAATGAGCAGTTCTTC. Protein sequence: CASSWWAGGGNEQFF.

This clone came up once. This chain connects TRBV9 to TRBJ1-3; 7 nucleotides agree with TRBD1. After removal of 1 base from V and 0 bases from J, the junction contained 10 bases not matched to a gene. There are 18 residues in the CDR3. Germline CDR1 SGDLS, CDR2 YYNGEE. This CDR3 reads CASSVTTGTVSSGNTIYF. Written as DNA, the CDR3 is TGTGCCAGCAGCGTAACGACCGGGACAGTCAGCTCTGGAAACACCATATATTTT. Full variable domain (remainder filled in from reference TRBV9 and TRBJ1-3): DSGVTQTPKHLITATGQRVTLRCSPRSGDLSVYWYQQSLDQGLQFLIQYYNGEERAKGNILERFSAQQFPDLHSELNLSSLELGDSALYFCASSVTTGTVSSGNTIYFGEGSWLTVV.

This clone has a single count. The chain couples TRBV5-1 to TRBJ2-1, with D unresolved. Trimming pared 4 bases from V and 5 bases from J, leaving 10 bases between. The CDR3 totals 13 residues. Per germline, CDR1 SGHRS and CDR2 YFSETQ. CDR3 coding DNA: TGCGCCAGCAGCACTCCATTTGACAATGAGCAGTTCTTC. Its protein product is CASSTPFDNEQFF.